This paragraph reports one TCR beta chain. This clonotype was found once. No antigen is known for it. Base qualities are not provided; no much larger clone lies one nucleotide away. The sample originates from a study of blood T cells in healthy people across ages (dated by TCRdb to about 2015). Broadly, across the study: In model experiments, template switching captured roughly one uniquely barcoded TCR beta cDNA molecule for every two T cells. Age-related changes in TCR beta repertoire diversity were measured in the study by deep sequencing normalized with unique cDNA molecular identifiers. Four age groups were formed from the donors: young (average approximately 17 years), middle-aged (roughly 38), aged (about 62) and long-lived (more than 75). To avoid experimental bias, donors of different ages were distributed randomly across sequencing lanes. Two additional independent replicas of 1 million unique cDNA reads from the same blood draw were analyzed for two donors (one aged 18 to 30 and one aged 80 or older). Broad study findings and their caveats: Because profiling used bulk unsorted PBMCs, naive and antigen-experienced compartments could not be compared conclusively. Donor CMV infection status was unknown, potentially confounding age-related changes in expanded clonotypes. Observed TCR beta diversity per million T cells fell roughly linearly with age, and a significant reduction was already apparent by age around 39. Compared with the aged group, the long-lived group had more naive CD4+ T cells, fewer expanded clones and increased TCR diversity, suggesting age selection. Estimates of total diversity from one million sequenced T cells were regarded as lower bounds and underestimates. Observed TCR beta diversity correlated strongly with the percentage of naive T cells measured by flow cytometry.

Library preparation was by 5' RACE. Sequencing took place on an Illumina HiSeq 2500. A second PCR of 7 to 11 cycles was performed with a sample-barcoded 5' primer and a J-beta primer mix. A template-switch 5' adaptor carrying 12 random nucleotides introduced a unique molecular identifier onto each TCR beta cDNA molecule. At least 3 million CDR3-containing paired-end reads were obtained from each sample. All of the RNA was converted into first-strand cDNA using the Mint cDNA synthesis kit, with a TRBC-specific oligonucleotide serving as the primer. Following uracil-DNA glycosylase treatment, all cDNA underwent a first 18-cycle PCR with the universal primers M1SS and BC2_uni_R. In the original analysis: Each sample was normalized by randomly selecting 1 million high-quality reads, each carrying a distinct molecular identifier. Reads with shared molecular identifiers were discarded instead of being binned into consensus sequences. MiTCR, with a Q25 quality threshold and the strictest error-elimination algorithm, was used for CDR3 identification, clonotype clustering and error correction. A nonparametric unseen species model with Euler transformation was used to estimate a lower bound on total TCR beta diversity. TCRdb passed the public sequencing reads through fastp at Q25 and MiXCR, retaining productive beta sequences. Merged by CDR3 protein, the rows form single entries marked with the most common genes and DNA. These V and J calls rely on TCRdb rather than the paper's analysis. The sample table contains about a million distinct CDR3 sequences; only one count was recorded for roughly 51% of them. The ten largest make up about 22% of the sample.

CDR1 and CDR2 were assigned from the germline V gene (reference sequence) as DFQATT and SNEGSKA. A distance of 13 bases separates the germline ends of V and J, which lose 1 base and 6 bases respectively. Reading from cysteine to phenylalanine, the CDR3 counts 14 amino acids. Here the CDR3 DNA is all that survives: 42 bases in frame from base 1. Systemically healthy Caucasian individuals from Russia, about 38 in total and aged about 6 to 100 years, were included as donors. Each donor gave about 10 milliliters of peripheral blood, drawn into EDTA-treated Vacutainer tubes. Ficoll-Paque density-gradient centrifugation was used to isolate PBMCs, with at least 6.5 million obtained per sample. Trizol reagent was used to extract total RNA from the PBMCs, yielding at least 5.5 micrograms per sample. For every donor, flow cytometry on a PBMC aliquot measured the percentage of naive CD45RAhigh/CD27high T cells.

The sequenced material came from blood. The sequence joins TRBV20-1 to TRBJ2-1; the best D guess is TRBD1, with 6 bases matching. The TCR comes from a woman in her fifties or sixties in good health. The DNA reads TGCAGTGCTAGAGTAACCAGGGGTAGCAATGAGCAGTTCTTC. This is translated as CSARVTRGSNEQFF.